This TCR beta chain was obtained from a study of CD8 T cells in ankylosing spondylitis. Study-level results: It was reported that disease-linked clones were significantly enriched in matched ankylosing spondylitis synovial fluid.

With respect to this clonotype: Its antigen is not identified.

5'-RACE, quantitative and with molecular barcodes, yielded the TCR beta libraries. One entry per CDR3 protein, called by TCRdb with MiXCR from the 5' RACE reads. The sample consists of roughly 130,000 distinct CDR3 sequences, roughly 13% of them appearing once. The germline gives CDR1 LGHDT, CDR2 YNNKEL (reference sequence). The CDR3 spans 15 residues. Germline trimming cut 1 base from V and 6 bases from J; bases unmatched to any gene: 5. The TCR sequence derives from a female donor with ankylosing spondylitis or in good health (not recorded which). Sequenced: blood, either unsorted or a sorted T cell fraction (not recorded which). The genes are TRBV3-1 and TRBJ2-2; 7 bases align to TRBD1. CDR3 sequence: CASSQGARGSGELFF. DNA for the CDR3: TGTGCCAGCAGCCAAGGGGCCAGGGGGTCCGGGGAGCTGTTTTTT.